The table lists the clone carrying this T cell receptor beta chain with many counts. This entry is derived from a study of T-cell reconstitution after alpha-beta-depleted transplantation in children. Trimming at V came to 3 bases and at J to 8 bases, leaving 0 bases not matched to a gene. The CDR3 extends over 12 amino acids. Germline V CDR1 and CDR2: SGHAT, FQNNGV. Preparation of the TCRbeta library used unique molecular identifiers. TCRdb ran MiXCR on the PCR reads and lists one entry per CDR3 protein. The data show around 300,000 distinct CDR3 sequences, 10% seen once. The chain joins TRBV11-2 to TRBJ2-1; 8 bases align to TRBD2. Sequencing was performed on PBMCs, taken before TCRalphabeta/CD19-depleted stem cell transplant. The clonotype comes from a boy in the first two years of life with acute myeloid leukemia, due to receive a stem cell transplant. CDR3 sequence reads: CASSFSGDEQFF. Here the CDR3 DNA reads TGTGCCAGCAGCTTTAGCGGGGATGAGCAGTTCTTC.